The rows below give T cell receptor beta chains drawn from one sample of a study of human T cells and chemical hapten exposure. TCRdb called the RACE reads again in MiXCR, with one record for every CDR3 protein. The sample holds roughly 75,000 distinct CDR3 sequences, 8.5% to 10% seen once. Sample: whole blood. The receptors shown here come from a female donor in good health. Some clones in this sample may be carry-over from other donors' samples. Both conserved end residues are part of each CDR3. D genes are given only for firm matches. Clone size is not always given. Where it is, it says once, few, many or a class for expanded clones.

TRBV20-1,TRBJ2-7,-,-,CSARSAMGLYGQYF,TGCAGTGCTAGGTCGGCGATGGGGCTATACGGGCAGTACTTC
TRBV28,TRBJ2-7,-,many,CASRISFRSYEQYF,TGTGCCAGCAGAATATCGTTTCGCTCCTACGAGCAGTACTTC
TRBV5-4,TRBJ1-2,TRBD1,few,CASQPNSFRGRGGYTF,TGTGCCAGCCAGCCGAACTCCTTCAGGGGGCGGGGTGGCTACACCTTC
TRBV9,TRBJ1-2,-,many,CASGTRNSPSGQEDYGYTF,TGTGCCAGCGGGACAAGAAACTCACCATCCGGGCAGGAGGACTATGGCTACACCTTC
TRBV21-1,TRBJ1-1,-,-,CASRQNKGVAFF,TGTGCCAGCAGACAGAATAAGGGGGTGGCTTTCTTT
TRBV10-3,TRBJ2-1,TRBD2,few,CAISDGARGSYNEQFF,TGTGCCATCAGTGATGGGGCGCGGGGGTCCTACAATGAGCAGTTCTTC
TRBV29-1,TRBJ1-2,-,-,CSGDTPLHGYTF,TGCAGCGGGGACACCCCTCTACATGGCTACACCTTC
TRBV6-5,TRBJ2-2,-,few,CASILRTPYTGELFF,TGTGCCAGCATTCTTAGGACTCCATACACCGGGGAGCTGTTTTTT
TRBV11-2,TRBJ2-3,-,few,CASSPPGGEAEADTQYF,TGTGCCAGCAGCCCTCCCGGTGGAGAGGCAGAGGCAGATACGCAGTATTTT
TRBV6-2/TRBV6-3,TRBJ2-6,-,few,CASSYSEGPGANVLTF,TGTGCCAGCAGTTACTCGGAAGGTCCTGGGGCCAACGTCCTGACTTTC
TRBV6-1,TRBJ2-1,TRBD1,few,CASSPRTGSDEQFF,TGTGCCAGCAGCCCCAGGACAGGGAGCGATGAGCAGTTCTTC
TRBV12-3/TRBV12-4,TRBJ2-3,-,few,CASCLGGTDTQYF,TGTGCCTCTTGCTTGGGGGGCACAGATACGCAGTATTTT
TRBV7-3,TRBJ1-1,-,few,CASSALGWGTTEAFF,TGTGCCAGCAGCGCACTGGGCTGGGGGACCACTGAAGCTTTCTTT
TRBV6-5,TRBJ1-1,TRBD1,-,CASSKFTGDTEAFF,TGTGCCAGCAGTAAATTCACAGGGGACACTGAAGCTTTCTTT
TRBV7-2,TRBJ2-3,TRBD2,many,CASKLAGTSTDTQYF,TGTGCCAGCAAATTAGCGGGGACTAGCACAGATACGCAGTATTTT
TRBV28,TRBJ2-2,TRBD1,-,CASTLGTGINTGELFF,TGTGCCAGCACCCTCGGGACAGGGATAAACACCGGGGAGCTGTTTTTT
TRBV7-2,TRBJ2-1,-,-,CASSLEDSIEQFF,TGTGCCAGCAGCTTGGAGGACTCCATTGAGCAGTTCTTC